These T cell receptor beta chains were read from a single sample in a study of early T cells in non-severe SARS-CoV-2 infection. TCRdb reanalysed the 5' RACE reads using MiXCR and keeps one entry per CDR3 protein. The sample lists tens of thousands of distinct CDR3 sequences, 8.5% to 12% occurring once. This specimen consisted of whole blood, obtained at baseline. The receptors derive from an adult who was a healthcare worker with PCR-confirmed SARS-CoV-2 infection or an uninfected control (not recorded which). CDR3s include the opening cysteine and the closing phenylalanine or tryptophan. Fields, in order: D gene, CDR3 length, J gene, V gene, clone size, CDR3 protein, CDR3 DNA. D genes are given only for firm matches. Some rows have no size entry. The others give once, few or many, or a class for an expanded clone.

d_gene: .; len: 12; j_gene: TRBJ2-2; v_gene: TRBV30; abundance: .; CDR3aa: CAWSQNTGELFF; CDR3nt: TGTGCCTGGAGCCAGAACACCGGGGAGCTGTTTTTT
d_gene: .; len: 15; j_gene: TRBJ2-3; v_gene: TRBV5-1; abundance: .; CDR3aa: CASSLGTKSTDTQYF; CDR3nt: TGCGCCAGCAGCTTGGGCACCAAAAGCACAGATACGCAGTATTTT
d_gene: .; len: 14; j_gene: TRBJ1-2; v_gene: TRBV3-1; abundance: many; CDR3aa: CASSQTGLGGGYTF; CDR3nt: TGTGCCAGCAGCCAAACGGGCTTGGGAGGCGGCTACACCTTC
d_gene: TRBD2; len: 19; j_gene: TRBJ2-1; v_gene: TRBV9; abundance: .; CDR3aa: CASSPRGTSGRATGYEQFF; CDR3nt: TGTGCCAGCAGCCCTAGAGGGACTAGCGGGAGAGCTACTGGGTATGAGCAGTTCTTC
d_gene: .; len: 14; j_gene: TRBJ1-3; v_gene: TRBV12-3/TRBV12-4; abundance: many; CDR3aa: CASSFIGSGNTIYF; CDR3nt: TGTGCCAGCAGTTTTATAGGCTCTGGAAACACCATATATTTT
d_gene: TRBD1; len: 15; j_gene: TRBJ2-1; v_gene: TRBV2; abundance: .; CDR3aa: CASRTGVSSYNEQFF; CDR3nt: TGTGCCAGCAGAACAGGGGTGAGCTCCTACAATGAGCAGTTCTTC
d_gene: .; len: 15; j_gene: TRBJ2-7; v_gene: TRBV29-1; abundance: many; CDR3aa: CSVRRSAALSSEQYF; CDR3nt: TGCAGCGTACGGCGTTCAGCAGCCCTGTCGAGCGAGCAGTACTTC
d_gene: .; len: 14; j_gene: TRBJ2-7; v_gene: TRBV11-2; abundance: .; CDR3aa: CASSLHVATYEQYF; CDR3nt: TGTGCCAGCAGCTTACATGTGGCGACCTACGAGCAGTACTTC
d_gene: .; len: 14; j_gene: TRBJ2-2; v_gene: TRBV19; abundance: .; CDR3aa: CASRVGAATGELFF; CDR3nt: TGTGCCAGTAGGGTTGGGGCCGCGACCGGGGAGCTGTTTTTT
d_gene: .; len: 15; j_gene: TRBJ1-2; v_gene: TRBV2; abundance: .; CDR3aa: CASSESHARPKGYTF; CDR3nt: TGTGCCAGCAGTGAATCACATGCGCGCCCAAAGGGCTACACCTTC
d_gene: .; len: 13; j_gene: TRBJ2-1; v_gene: TRBV18; abundance: .; CDR3aa: CASSLQMGNEQFF; CDR3nt: TGTGCCAGCTCACTCCAGATGGGGAATGAGCAGTTCTTC
d_gene: TRBD2; len: 15; j_gene: TRBJ2-1; v_gene: TRBV27; abundance: .; CDR3aa: CASSRLAGGHNEQFF; CDR3nt: TGTGCCAGCAGTAGACTAGCGGGAGGGCACAATGAGCAGTTCTTC
d_gene: TRBD1; len: 16; j_gene: TRBJ1-6; v_gene: TRBV30; abundance: few; CDR3aa: CAWSQYQGQGNSPLHF; CDR3nt: TGTGCCTGGAGCCAATATCAGGGACAGGGGAATTCACCCCTCCACTTT
d_gene: .; len: 12; j_gene: TRBJ2-1; v_gene: TRBV10-3; abundance: many; CDR3aa: CAITEVGNEQFF; CDR3nt: TGTGCCATCACAGAGGTGGGCAATGAGCAGTTCTTC
d_gene: .; len: 11; j_gene: TRBJ2-7; v_gene: TRBV28; abundance: few; CDR3aa: CATSISYEQYF; CDR3nt: TGTGCCACTTCAATTTCCTACGAGCAGTACTTC
d_gene: .; len: 12; j_gene: TRBJ1-1; v_gene: TRBV28; abundance: .; CDR3aa: CASSLSPLQAFF; CDR3nt: TGTGCCAGCAGTTTGAGCCCCCTACAAGCTTTCTTT
d_gene: .; len: 13; j_gene: TRBJ2-3; v_gene: TRBV5-5; abundance: .; CDR3aa: CASSQTLADTQYF; CDR3nt: TGTGCCAGCAGCCAGACTTTAGCAGATACGCAGTATTTT
d_gene: .; len: 15; j_gene: TRBJ1-4; v_gene: TRBV4-2; abundance: many; CDR3aa: CASSQATVSNEKLFF; CDR3nt: TGTGCCAGCAGCCAAGCCACGGTCAGTAATGAAAAACTGTTTTTT
d_gene: .; len: 16; j_gene: TRBJ1-5; v_gene: TRBV28; abundance: many; CDR3aa: CASRVGGLAGNQPQHF; CDR3nt: TGTGCCAGCAGGGTGGGAGGCCTTGCGGGCAATCAGCCCCAGCATTTT
d_gene: TRBD2; len: 15; j_gene: TRBJ2-1; v_gene: TRBV11-3; abundance: .; CDR3aa: CASSFSGLADNEQFF; CDR3nt: TGTGCCAGCAGCTTTTCCGGACTAGCGGACAATGAGCAGTTCTTC
d_gene: .; len: 13; j_gene: TRBJ2-1; v_gene: TRBV2; abundance: many; CDR3aa: CASSLDSNNEQFF; CDR3nt: TGTGCCAGCAGTCTTGACTCTAACAATGAGCAGTTCTTC
d_gene: TRBD1; len: 15; j_gene: TRBJ2-2; v_gene: TRBV9; abundance: few; CDR3aa: CASSVADRATGELFF; CDR3nt: TGTGCCAGCAGCGTAGCGGACAGGGCCACCGGGGAGCTGTTTTTT
d_gene: TRBD2; len: 16; j_gene: TRBJ2-1; v_gene: TRBV20-1; abundance: many; CDR3aa: CSATTLAGSSYNEQFF; CDR3nt: TGCAGTGCTACCACCCTAGCGGGGAGCTCCTACAATGAGCAGTTCTTC
d_gene: .; len: 13; j_gene: TRBJ2-1; v_gene: TRBV30; abundance: many; CDR3aa: CAWSVDGTSEQFF; CDR3nt: TGTGCCTGGAGTGTAGACGGCACCTCGGAGCAGTTCTTC
d_gene: .; len: 16; j_gene: TRBJ2-2; v_gene: TRBV5-1; abundance: .; CDR3aa: CASSFWPDPITGELFF; CDR3nt: TGCGCCAGCAGCTTCTGGCCAGACCCTATTACCGGGGAGCTGTTTTTT
d_gene: .; len: 12; j_gene: TRBJ1-5; v_gene: TRBV20-1; abundance: few; CDR3aa: CSAVSGNQPQHF; CDR3nt: TGCAGTGCCGTATCAGGGAATCAGCCCCAGCATTTT
d_gene: .; len: 15; j_gene: TRBJ2-3; v_gene: TRBV5-1; abundance: .; CDR3aa: CASSFDPLGTDTQYF; CDR3nt: TGCGCCAGCAGCTTTGACCCCTTGGGCACAGATACGCAGTATTTT
d_gene: .; len: 13; j_gene: TRBJ2-3; v_gene: TRBV20-1; abundance: many; CDR3aa: CSANDGPWDTQYF; CDR3nt: TGCAGTGCGAATGATGGTCCTTGGGATACGCAGTATTTT
d_gene: TRBD2; len: 17; j_gene: TRBJ2-1; v_gene: TRBV5-1; abundance: few; CDR3aa: CASSPGLAGALGNEQFF; CDR3nt: TGCGCCAGCAGCCCGGGACTAGCGGGAGCCCTTGGGAATGAGCAGTTCTTC
d_gene: TRBD2; len: 13; j_gene: TRBJ2-7; v_gene: TRBV12-3/TRBV12-4; abundance: few; CDR3aa: CASSFALAAEQYF; CDR3nt: TGTGCCAGCAGTTTCGCCCTAGCGGCTGAGCAGTACTTC
d_gene: .; len: 15; j_gene: TRBJ1-5; v_gene: TRBV28; abundance: .; CDR3aa: CASSPIGTENQPQHF; CDR3nt: TGTGCCAGCAGTCCGATTGGCACAGAGAATCAGCCCCAGCATTTT
d_gene: .; len: 13; j_gene: TRBJ2-5; v_gene: TRBV6-6; abundance: many; CDR3aa: CASSHGGGETQYF; CDR3nt: TGTGCCAGCAGCCACGGGGGAGGAGAGACCCAGTACTTC
d_gene: TRBD2; len: 12; j_gene: TRBJ2-1; v_gene: TRBV20-1; abundance: .; CDR3aa: CRSGRHGAEQFF; CDR3nt: TGCAGAAGCGGGAGGCACGGTGCTGAGCAGTTCTTC
d_gene: .; len: 13; j_gene: TRBJ2-7; v_gene: TRBV7-2; abundance: many; CDR3aa: CASSSKSSYEQYF; CDR3nt: TGTGCCAGCAGCTCCAAGAGCTCCTACGAGCAGTACTTC
d_gene: .; len: 12; j_gene: TRBJ2-7; v_gene: TRBV28; abundance: many; CDR3aa: CASSLSAYEQYF; CDR3nt: TGTGCCAGCAGTTTATCGGCCTACGAGCAGTACTTC
d_gene: TRBD1; len: 19; j_gene: TRBJ2-1; v_gene: TRBV18; abundance: many; CDR3aa: CASSPARGRRRRTYNEQFF; CDR3nt: TGTGCCAGCTCACCAGCTAGGGGGCGGAGGAGAAGGACCTACAATGAGCAGTTCTTC
d_gene: .; len: 12; j_gene: TRBJ1-2; v_gene: TRBV5-6; abundance: few; CDR3aa: CASSSYISGYTF; CDR3nt: TGTGCCAGCAGCTCTTACATCTCTGGCTACACCTTC
d_gene: .; len: 16; j_gene: TRBJ2-2; v_gene: TRBV3-1; abundance: many; CDR3aa: CASSPPRGSNTGELFF; CDR3nt: TGTGCCAGCAGCCCTCCGCGCGGCAGCAACACCGGGGAGCTGTTTTTT
d_gene: .; len: 11; j_gene: TRBJ2-5; v_gene: TRBV12-5; abundance: many; CDR3aa: CASGLRETQYF; CDR3nt: TGTGCTAGTGGCCTAAGGGAGACCCAGTACTTC
d_gene: TRBD2; len: 16; j_gene: TRBJ2-5; v_gene: TRBV20-1; abundance: .; CDR3aa: CSAIFDRLAGGETQYF; CDR3nt: TGCAGTGCTATATTTGACAGGCTAGCGGGAGGCGAGACCCAGTACTTC
d_gene: .; len: 14; j_gene: TRBJ1-4; v_gene: TRBV5-4; abundance: many; CDR3aa: CASSSGRNNEKLFF; CDR3nt: TGTGCCAGCAGCTCGGGACGGAATAATGAAAAACTGTTTTTT
d_gene: TRBD1; len: 16; j_gene: TRBJ1-1; v_gene: TRBV13; abundance: .; CDR3aa: CASSLGVQQGATEAFF; CDR3nt: TGTGCCAGCAGCTTAGGAGTACAACAGGGGGCCACTGAAGCTTTCTTT
d_gene: TRBD2; len: 16; j_gene: TRBJ2-7; v_gene: TRBV12-3/TRBV12-4; abundance: .; CDR3aa: CASSPPGLAGVWEQYF; CDR3nt: TGTGCCAGCAGCCCCCCCGGACTAGCGGGAGTGTGGGAGCAGTACTTC
d_gene: .; len: 15; j_gene: TRBJ2-1; v_gene: TRBV2; abundance: few; CDR3aa: CASRSGASSYNEQFF; CDR3nt: TGTGCCAGCAGATCCGGGGCCAGCTCCTACAATGAGCAGTTCTTC
d_gene: .; len: 17; j_gene: TRBJ2-3; v_gene: TRBV7-8; abundance: .; CDR3aa: CASSPREGAESNQPQYF; CDR3nt: TGTGCCAGCAGCCCCCGGGAGGGGGCGGAAAGCAATCAGCCCCAGTATTTT
d_gene: .; len: 17; j_gene: TRBJ2-2; v_gene: TRBV12-3/TRBV12-4; abundance: few; CDR3aa: CASSPPPGNLGAGELFF; CDR3nt: TGTGCCAGCAGCCCTCCCCCGGGAAACCTTGGGGCCGGGGAGCTGTTTTTT
d_gene: .; len: 11; j_gene: TRBJ1-5; v_gene: TRBV6-1; abundance: .; CDR3aa: CASRTNQPQHF; CDR3nt: TGTGCCAGCAGAACGAATCAGCCCCAGCATTTT
d_gene: .; len: 13; j_gene: TRBJ2-3; v_gene: TRBV7-2; abundance: many; CDR3aa: CASTGLVSSTQYF; CDR3nt: TGTGCCAGTACGGGGCTGGTCTCAAGTACGCAGTATTTT
d_gene: .; len: 13; j_gene: TRBJ2-3; v_gene: TRBV28; abundance: few; CDR3aa: CASNSWQIDTQYF; CDR3nt: TGTGCCAGCAACTCCTGGCAGATAGATACGCAGTATTTT
d_gene: .; len: 16; j_gene: TRBJ1-1; v_gene: TRBV18; abundance: .; CDR3aa: CASSPPGAPKNTEAFF; CDR3nt: TGTGCCAGCTCACCACCGGGGGCTCCAAAGAACACTGAAGCTTTCTTT
d_gene: .; len: 16; j_gene: TRBJ1-3; v_gene: TRBV3-1; abundance: .; CDR3aa: CASSHRYRSVGNTIYF; CDR3nt: TGTGCCAGCAGCCATCGGTACAGGTCGGTAGGAAACACCATATATTTT
d_gene: TRBD2; len: 15; j_gene: TRBJ2-3; v_gene: TRBV5-1; abundance: few; CDR3aa: CASSLPSGTTDTQYF; CDR3nt: TGCGCCAGCAGCCTCCCTAGCGGGACCACAGATACGCAGTATTTT